Sequencing of this T cell receptor (beta chain) was carried out in a study of breast tumors, draining lymph nodes, adjacent tissues. Whole-study results and caveats: Most tumor T cells seemingly derive from lymph node, then expand in tumor. Data only fit, rather than demonstrated, lymph node origin of most tumor T cells.

Each CDR3 protein is one row after TCRdb ran MiXCR on the multiplex PCR reads. This sample has approximately 150,000 distinct CDR3 sequences, with roughly 35% found just once. Breast cancer patients provided tissue from their axillary draining lymph nodes. In the case of this clonotype: Its antigen is as yet unknown. A much larger clone differs from this one at a single base, so this may be a read error.

Specimen: axillary lymph node tissue. This TCR came from a female donor with breast cancer. Some clones in this sample may be carry-over from other donors' samples.

The CDR3 spells CSAVGTANTGAFF. In DNA form, the CDR3 reads TGCAGCGCCGTGGGGACAGCGAACACTGGAGCTTTCTTT. The gene calls are TRBV29-1 and TRBJ1-1, with 7 bases lining up with TRBD1. In germline, CDR1 is SQVTM, CDR2 ANQGSEA. CDR3 length: 13 residues.